Below, one TCR beta chain is given with its context. These data come from a study of blood T cell repertoires in COVID-19. The protocol was immunoSEQ multiplex PCR, while the TCRdb copy is restricted to in-frame clones and leaves out a portion. The sample contains about 49,000 clones, under 85% of which appear only once. Germline loops: CDR1 SGHDT, CDR2 YYEEEE. Trimming removed 0 bases at V and 9 bases at J, with 19 bases between. This CDR3 region has 16 residues. This sequence joins TRBV5-6 and TRBJ2-1; weak D call: TRBD1 (5 bases). What was sequenced was peripheral blood. This clonotype originated in a human donor in a cohort sampled during active COVID-19. CDR3 coding DNA: TGTGCCAGCAGCTTGGCAGGTGGGGCCCTCTTGGGTGAGCAGTTCTTC. Translating gives CASSLAGGALLGEQFF.